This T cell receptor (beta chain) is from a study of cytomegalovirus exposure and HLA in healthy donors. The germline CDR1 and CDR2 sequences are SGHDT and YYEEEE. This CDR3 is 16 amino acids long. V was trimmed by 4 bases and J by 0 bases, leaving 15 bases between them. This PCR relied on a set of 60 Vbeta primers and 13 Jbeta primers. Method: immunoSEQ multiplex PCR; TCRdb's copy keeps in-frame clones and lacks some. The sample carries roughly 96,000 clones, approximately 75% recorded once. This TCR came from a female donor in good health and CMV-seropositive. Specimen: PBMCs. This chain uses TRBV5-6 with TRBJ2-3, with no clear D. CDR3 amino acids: CASSDPRLLSTDTQYF. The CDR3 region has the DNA TGTGCCAGCAGCGACCCGCGACTCCTAAGCACAGATACGCAGTATTTT.